A single sample gave rise to the 19 T cell receptor beta chains below, sequenced in a study of lymphopenia after photon versus proton radiotherapy. Clones were sequenced by immunoSEQ multiplex PCR, and TCRdb holds only the in-frame ones, with some missing. Of about 50,000 clones in the sample, around 88% were seen once. Sequenced here: peripheral blood, sampled from a patient treated with photon-based radiotherapy. These receptors were obtained from a man aged 50 or older with gastric cancer.

The J gene is TRBJ2-7, the V gene TRBV7-8, with 11 positions matching TRBD2. CDR1 and CDR2 (germline): SGHVS, FQNEAQ. V trimming: 10 bases; J trimming: 7 bases; junction bases outside the gene matches: 9. The CDR3 consists of 13 residues. CDR3: CAILAGGRGEQYF. The DNA of the CDR3 is TGTGCCATCCTAGCGGGAGGAAGGGGAGAGCAGTACTTC.

In nucleotides, the CDR3 is TGTGCCAGCAGTCCCTCGGACAGGGGAAAGCAGTACTTC. The encoded protein is CASSPSDRGKQYF. V and J are TRBV27 and TRBJ2-5; 9 bases align to TRBD1. V gave up 5 bases and J gave up 11 bases; unmatched junction bases: 9. The CDR3 covers 13 residues. Germline V lookup: CDR1 MNHEY, CDR2 SMNVEV (reference sequence).

This chain connects TRBV28 to TRBJ1-4; maybe TRBD1 (5 bases). This CDR3 contains 15 residues. Germline V gene lookup returns CDR1 MDHEN and CDR2 SYDVKM. Trimming removed 5 bases at V and 0 bases at J, with 10 bases between. Here the CDR3 reads CASSQGGATNEKLFF. CDR3 bases: TGTGCCAGCAGTCAGGGCGGAGCAACTAATGAAAAACTGTTTTTT.

The CDR3 loop reads CASSVRGQSYEQYF. The CDR3 DNA reads as TGTGCCAGCAGCGTGAGGGGGCAGTCCTACGAGCAGTACTTC. The V call is TRBV9, the J call TRBJ2-7; TRBD1 agrees at 7 bases. Germline V gene lookup returns CDR1 SGDLS and CDR2 YYNGEE. The CDR3 covers 14 residues. With V trimmed by 2 bases and J by 1 base, 3 bases remained unmatched.

The chain recombines TRBV5-6 with TRBJ1-2; TRBD1 agrees at 11 bases. V gave up 5 bases and J gave up 8 bases; unmatched junction bases: 8. The CDR3 is made up of 14 amino acids. Germline CDR1 SGHDT, CDR2 YYEEEE. CDR3 residues: CASRRTGGGIGYTF. The CDR3 DNA sequence: TGTGCCAGCAGGAGGACAGGGGGCGGAATAGGCTACACCTTC.

The chain links TRBV19 to TRBJ2-1; D is perhaps TRBD2 (5 bases). The V end was cut by 3 bases, the J end by 4 bases, with 10 bases between. The CDR3 spans 14 residues. CDR1 and CDR2 from the germline V gene are LNHDA and SQIVND (reference sequence). The CDR3 DNA sequence: TGTGCCAGTAGTATCCAACGGACTTACAATGAGCAGTTCTTC. This sequence encodes CASSIQRTYNEQFF.

The rearrangement joins TRBV7-3 to TRBJ2-3, with 8 bases matching TRBD2. J was trimmed by 4 bases and V by 5 bases; bases with no gene match: 8. From germline, CDR1 is SGHTA and CDR2 FQGTGA. The CDR3 covers 15 residues. In DNA, the CDR3 is TGTGCCAGCAGCCCACGGGCGGGGGGTTCAGATACGCAGTATTTT. Translated: CASSPRAGGSDTQYF.

The chain joins TRBV27 to TRBJ2-3; 11 bases agree with TRBD2. This CDR3 has 15 residues. The ends lost 8 bases at V and 4 bases at J; junction bases unmatched: 8. Germline loops: CDR1 MNHEY, CDR2 SMNVEV (reference sequence). The CDR3 sequence is CASSLAGGAADTQYF. DNA for the CDR3: TGTGCCAGCTCTCTAGCGGGAGGCGCGGCAGATACGCAGTATTTT.

The chain recombines TRBV7-2 with TRBJ2-6; D is uncertain. The CDR3 runs to 15 residues. V lost 8 bases, J lost 0 bases, and 11 bases lay in between. CDR1 is SGHTA, CDR2 FQGNSA, per germline. The CDR3 coding sequence is TGTGCCAGCTCGGACGCAGTCTCTGGGGCCAACGTCCTGACTTTC. It is translated as CASSDAVSGANVLTF.

The chain has TRBV9 and TRBJ2-5; no firm D call. There are 11 residues in the CDR3. V shed 4 bases and J shed 3 bases, with 4 bases lying between them. The germline V gene encodes CDR1 SGDLS and CDR2 YYNGEE. The CDR3 spells CASSREETQYF. CDR3 DNA: TGTGCCAGCAGCCGGGAAGAGACCCAGTACTTC.

The genes are TRBV7-2 and TRBJ1-1, with D possibly matching TRBD1 (5 bases). Germline CDR1 is SGHTA and CDR2 is FQGNSA. This CDR3 contains 14 residues. Trimming took 3 bases from V and 4 from J, leaving 12 bases between them. The CDR3: CASSLGRLRTEAFF. The DNA for the CDR3 is TGTGCCAGCAGCTTGGGACGGCTCCGCACTGAAGCTTTCTTT.

This chain uses TRBV6-6 with TRBJ2-5; the D call may be TRBD1 or TRBD2 (5 bases each). CDR1 is MNHNY and CDR2 is SVGAGI in the germline V gene (reference sequence). V was trimmed by 3 bases and J by 2 bases, leaving 10 bases between them. The CDR3 loop spans 14 amino acids. The DNA of the CDR3 is TGTGCCAGCAGTTATCGGGGCAGACAAGAGACCCAGTACTTC. Encoded protein: CASSYRGRQETQYF.

V is TRBV11-2 and J is TRBJ1-1; 7 bases agree with TRBD1. V gave up 6 bases and J gave up 5 bases; unmatched junction bases: 15. The CDR3 runs to 16 residues. The germline CDR1 and CDR2 sequences are SGHAT and FQNNGV. CDR3 region: CASSVSLLGGKTEAFF. Here the CDR3 DNA reads TGTGCCAGCAGTGTTTCCCTCCTAGGGGGCAAGACTGAAGCTTTCTTT.

This chain connects TRBV6-1 to TRBJ1-2, with unresolved D. This CDR3 has 21 residues. CDR1 is MNHNS and CDR2 is SASEGT in the germline V gene. With 2 bases removed from V and 6 bases from J, the gap between germline ends came to 34 bases. In DNA form, the CDR3 reads TGTGCCAGCAGTGAATCCTTTAGGTGGGTGGACCTAGCTGGGTACCTGGATGGCTACACCTTC. Protein: CASSESFRWVDLAGYLDGYTF.

The chain couples TRBV5-1 to TRBJ1-2, with TRBD1 as a possible D gene (5 bases). Germline CDR1 SGHRS, CDR2 YFSETQ. Trimming removed 9 bases at V and 4 bases at J, with 13 bases between. The CDR3 has 12 amino acids. CDR3 protein: CAIRETGYGYTF. CDR3 bases: TGCGCCATACGGGAAACAGGCTATGGCTACACCTTC.

The V gene is TRBV11-3, the J gene TRBJ2-1; 7 bases agree with TRBD2. The CDR3 runs 15 residues. V trimming: 0 bases; J trimming: 7 bases; junction bases outside the gene matches: 6. The V gene's germline CDR1 is SGHNT and CDR2 YENEEA. As DNA, the CDR3 is TGTGCCAGCAGCTTAGAGGCGGGAGCACGTAATGAGCAGTTCTTC. Protein: CASSLEAGARNEQFF.

The V gene is TRBV10-1, the J gene TRBJ2-2; a weak D match, TRBD2 (6 bases). The CDR3 sequence is 14 residues long. V gave up 10 bases and J gave up 1 base, with 13 bases separating them. CDR1 WNHNN and CDR2 SYGVQD come from the germline V gene (reference sequence). CDR3 protein: CATRDSLNTGELFF. DNA for the CDR3: TGCGCCACCCGGGACTCCCTGAACACCGGGGAGCTGTTTTTT.

Turning to this clone: Sequence at one end of the junction differs from germline and may be a read error. The chain links TRBV15 to TRBJ2-5, with 9 nucleotides matching TRBD1. Germline lookup yields CDR1 LNHNV and CDR2 YYDKDF (reference sequence). There are 12 residues in the CDR3. For the CDR3, the DNA is TGTGCCACCAGCAGAAAAGACAGGGGGACGAACTTC. Protein product: CATSRKDRGTNF.

The chain has TRBV30 and TRBJ1-6; D is possibly TRBD1 (6 bases). This CDR3 contains 15 residues. V dropped 0 bases and J dropped 7 bases, with 13 bases sitting between them. The germline V gene has CDR1 GTSNPN and CDR2 SVGIG (reference sequence). In nucleotides, the CDR3 is TGTGCCTGGAGTGTTGGCAGGGGATCCAATTCACCCCTCCACTTT. This codes for CAWSVGRGSNSPLHF.